These T cell receptor beta chains were read from a single sample in a study of identical twins. MiXCR, applied by TCRdb to the 5' RACE reads, yields one record per CDR3 protein. Among hundreds of thousands of distinct CDR3 sequences listed, roughly 6.2% were seen once. The sample was naive T cells sorted from blood. The origin of the receptors is a man between 18 and 35 years old in good health. Both conserved end residues are trimmed from each CDR3. Each record gives: J gene, V gene, CDR3 protein.

J: TRBJ1-1; V: TRBV20-1; CDR3: SAQRVNTEAF
J: TRBJ1-1; V: TRBV3-1; CDR3: ASSQGDKNTEAF
J: TRBJ2-5; V: TRBV20-1; CDR3: SVRGYETQY
J: TRBJ1-3; V: TRBV20-1; CDR3: SARTGIGNTIY
J: TRBJ2-1; V: TRBV11-3; CDR3: ASSLEGFKGNEQF
J: TRBJ2-7; V: TRBV15; CDR3: ATSRVLENEQY
J: TRBJ2-2; V: TRBV5-1; CDR3: ASSLVRESTGELF
J: TRBJ2-1; V: TRBV7-3; CDR3: ASSSGLRNEQF
J: TRBJ2-3; V: TRBV7-3; CDR3: ASSLLAGDTQY
J: TRBJ2-5; V: TRBV12-3/TRBV12-4; CDR3: ASSPGGTIEETQY
J: TRBJ2-3; V: TRBV11-2; CDR3: ASSPHRLLNTDTQY
J: TRBJ2-3; V: TRBV25-1; CDR3: ATSEIAGGRTDTQY
J: TRBJ1-4; V: TRBV5-1; CDR3: ASSLRTNEKLF
J: TRBJ2-3; V: TRBV10-2; CDR3: ASSEFSNPSTDTQY
J: TRBJ2-7; V: TRBV29-1; CDR3: SAGTGEEQY
J: TRBJ2-7; V: TRBV15; CDR3: ATSRGPGQGAYEQY
J: TRBJ2-1; V: TRBV5-5; CDR3: ASSGGGQGAYNEQF
J: TRBJ2-1; V: TRBV29-1; CDR3: SVEVRSSYNEQF
J: TRBJ2-3; V: TRBV6-1; CDR3: ASRGLGTVTPDTQY
J: TRBJ2-2; V: TRBV5-1; CDR3: ASRGDRAGELF
J: TRBJ2-3; V: TRBV4-3; CDR3: ASSQGPFTDTQY
J: TRBJ2-6; V: TRBV20-1; CDR3: SAPENLKPNVLT
J: TRBJ2-3; V: TRBV20-1; CDR3: SATEKVAGGEDTQY
J: TRBJ2-3; V: TRBV12-3/TRBV12-4; CDR3: ASKSAPSTDTQY
J: TRBJ2-2; V: TRBV10-1; CDR3: ASSELTGELF
J: TRBJ1-4; V: TRBV6-5; CDR3: ASSLDRDRGEKLF
J: TRBJ1-6; V: TRBV6-6; CDR3: ASSYSTGDLH
J: TRBJ2-7; V: TRBV27; CDR3: ASSSSTSGSSEQY
J: TRBJ1-6; V: TRBV18; CDR3: ASSPYLADNSPLH
J: TRBJ2-7; V: TRBV15; CDR3: ATSRDPGLTYEQY
J: TRBJ2-3; V: TRBV12-3/TRBV12-4; CDR3: ASTPDRNTDTQY
J: TRBJ1-2; V: TRBV9; CDR3: ASSVYPRQKNYGYT
J: TRBJ2-1; V: TRBV20-1; CDR3: SVASGARQF
J: TRBJ2-2; V: TRBV15; CDR3: ATSTSRNPNTGELF
J: TRBJ2-3; V: TRBV7-9; CDR3: ASSVTGTEADTQY
J: TRBJ2-5; V: TRBV21-1; CDR3: ASSKWDRDQETQY
J: TRBJ2-5; V: TRBV29-1; CDR3: SARFQETQY